The present TCR beta chain was sequenced within a study of blood T cell repertoires in COVID-19. In the study overall: Spain, Italy and the United States supplied samples that represented acute and convalescent COVID-19. T cells, B-cell-depleted T cells, or PBMCs supplied cDNA or gDNA.

Authors' analysis steps: Amplification of reference gene primers was used by the study to estimate nucleated cell counts. This table comes from immunoSEQ multiplex PCR, and its TCRdb copy is limited to in-frame clones, with some not included. The V and J calls and clone size come from that table; D and trimming were worked out from the DNA. The sample records over 200,000 clones, roughly 90% being singletons. This CDR3 contains 15 residues. CDR1 SNHLY and CDR2 FYNNEI come from the germline V gene. Unmatched junction bases numbered 7, after V lost 7 bases and J lost 4 bases. The chain joins TRBV2 to TRBJ2-2, with TRBD1 matching 9 bases. The receptor was isolated from a woman in her sixties or seventies with acute or convalescent COVID-19. Sequencing was done on a sample of peripheral blood. DNA of the CDR3: TGTGCCAGCATGTCCGGGACAGGGTCCACCGGGGAGCTGTTTTTT. Translated: CASMSGTGSTGELFF. Supplemented by reference TRBV2 and TRBJ2-2, the full variable domain reads EPEVTQTPSHQVTQMGQEVILRCVPISNHLYFYWYRQILGQKVEFLVSFYNNEISEKSEIFDDQFSVERPDGSNFTLKIRSTKLEDSAMYFCASMSGTGSTGELFFGEGSRLTVL.